This section outlines one T cell receptor (beta chain) sequence together with its context. Its specificity is not known. This specimen comes from a study of T cell responses to AZD1222 COVID-19 vaccine. Clones were read by immunoSEQ multiplex PCR, and TCRdb kept only the in-frame ones, dropping some. The data show roughly 120,000 clones, approximately 90% seen once. General study results and limits: Baseline serostatus was positive in only a handful of AZD1222 recipients. Spike-specific TCR breadth and depth grew following two AZD1222 doses. No day 14 peak samples; only post-peak repertoires were characterized.

Looked up from germline, CDR1 is SNHLY and CDR2 is FYNNEI. There are 15 residues in the CDR3. Trimming took 3 bases from V and 4 from J, leaving 13 bases between them. The receptor was derived from an adult who received the AZD1222 COVID-19 vaccine. The rearrangement uses TRBV2 and TRBJ1-5, with a possible D match to TRBD1 (6 bases). Here the sequenced sample was peripheral blood, taken 28 days after the second AZD1222 dose. Here the CDR3 DNA reads TGTGCCAGCAGTGAGTTCAGAGGGGGAAATCAGCCCCAGCATTTT. Protein product: CASSEFRGGNQPQHF.